Listed here are 23 T cell receptor beta chains from one sample, sequenced in a study of a mutant IDH1 vaccine in newly diagnosed glioma. As for time point: week 47, end of study. Vaccination used 300 ug of mutant IDH1 20-mer peptide per dose, with topical imiquimod. Antigen specificity for these receptors is unknown. Here immunoSEQ multiplex PCR was the method, and the copy in TCRdb shows in-frame clones only, minus some. The sample holds about 94,000 clones, about nine tenths seen once. The sequencing here drew on PBMCs, taken from a glioma patient whose treatment included an IDH1 peptide vaccine. The source is a woman in her 50s with glioma.

V gene TRBV2 combines with J gene TRBJ2-7, with D perhaps matching TRBD1 (6 bases). From germline, CDR1 is SNHLY and CDR2 FYNNEI. The length of the CDR3 is 13 residues. Trimming took off 8 bases at V and 9 bases at J, with 20 bases between the two ends. The CDR3, as DNA: TGTGCCAGCCGTGGGACATTCGAAACGGGGCAGTACTTC. The encoded protein is CASRGTFETGQYF.

The V gene is TRBV10-3, the J gene TRBJ2-7, with TRBD2 identical over 7 bases. The V gene end was trimmed by 9 bases and the J gene end by 0 bases; junction bases not matched to a gene: 5. The CDR3 totals 13 residues. Germline values: CDR1 ENHRY, CDR2 SYGVKD. DNA for the CDR3: TGTGCCATAGGGAGGGACGACTCCTACGAGCAGTACTTC. This sequence encodes CAIGRDDSYEQYF.

The CDR3: CASSWTSGKSYEQYF. Here the CDR3 DNA reads TGTGCCAGCAGTTGGACTAGCGGGAAGTCCTACGAGCAGTACTTC. The chain recombines TRBV6-5 with TRBJ2-7, with 12 bases matching TRBD2. Germline lookup yields CDR1 MNHEY and CDR2 SVGAGI. V shed 4 bases and J 1 base; nucleotides not matched to a gene: 2. The CDR3 is 15 amino acids.

This rearrangement joins TRBV10-3 to TRBJ2-3; tentative D call: TRBD1 (5 bases). From germline, CDR1 is ENHRY and CDR2 SYGVKD. The V end lost 11 bases, the J end lost 2 bases, and 11 bases lay between the germline ends. The CDR3 loop spans 12 amino acids. The CDR3 nucleotides are TGTGCCTCAGGGCCCTACACAGATACGCAGTATTTT. It yields the protein CASGPYTDTQYF.

The rearrangement uses TRBV7-9 and TRBJ2-7; TRBD1 matches at 10 bases. V lost 4 bases, J lost 4 bases, and 4 bases stayed unmatched. Germline values: CDR1 SEHNR, CDR2 FQNEAQ (reference sequence). The CDR3 contains 14 residues. Written as DNA, the CDR3 is TGTGCCAGCAGCTCCCGGGACAGGGGTTACGAGCAGTACTTC. Its translation: CASSSRDRGYEQYF.

This rearrangement joins TRBV7-3 to TRBJ2-5; a possible D gene is TRBD1 (5 bases). CDR3 size: 15 residues. V lost 0 bases, J lost 5 bases, and 13 bases lay in between. The germline V gene has CDR1 SGHTA and CDR2 FQGTGA. The CDR3 region is CASSLTNGKGETQYF. The CDR3 nucleotides read TGTGCCAGCAGCTTAACGAATGGAAAGGGGGAGACCCAGTACTTC.

This clone was detected only once. This rearrangement joins TRBV19 to TRBJ1-1; TRBD1 is a possible D gene (5 bases). Germline values: CDR1 LNHDA, CDR2 SQIVND (reference sequence). V was clipped by 3 bases and J by 4 bases, with 15 bases between them. The CDR3 extends over 15 amino acids. CDR3: CASSMGEGWSTEAFF. CDR3 nucleotides: TGTGCCAGTAGTATGGGGGAGGGATGGAGCACTGAAGCTTTCTTT.

The chain links TRBV7-9 to TRBJ1-1; TRBD1 matches 11 bases. Germline lookup yields CDR1 SEHNR and CDR2 FQNEAQ (reference sequence). V was clipped by 5 bases and J by 10 bases; unmatched bases: 12. The CDR3 consists of 15 residues. Here the CDR3 DNA reads TGTGCCAGCAGCGGCCGAGGGACAGGGGGACGTAGAGCTTTCTTT. This codes for CASSGRGTGGRRAFF.

This clone came up a few times. The chain couples TRBV4-1 to TRBJ1-5; D gene ambiguous. Germline V lookup: CDR1 MGHRA, CDR2 YSYEKL. The ends were cut back, 1 base at V and 3 bases at J, with 4 bases in the middle. CDR3 length: 13 amino acids. CDR3 bases: TGCGCCAGCAGCCAAGGAACCAATCAGCCCCAGCATTTT. Translating gives CASSQGTNQPQHF.

The CDR3 region is CASSAQDRGWWQPQHF. CDR3 in DNA: TGTGCCAGCAGCGCCCAGGACAGGGGATGGTGGCAGCCCCAGCATTTT. The rearrangement uses TRBV7-2 and TRBJ1-5; 9 nucleotides match TRBD1. V gave up 5 bases and J gave up 7 bases; unmatched junction bases: 12. Germline V gene lookup returns CDR1 SGHTA and CDR2 FQGNSA. This CDR3 has 16 residues.

The genes are TRBV2 and TRBJ2-7, with 7 bases aligning to TRBD2. V was pared by 1 base and J by 6 bases, with 3 bases of the junction left unmatched. Germline CDR1 is SNHLY and CDR2 is FYNNEI. The CDR3 covers 13 residues. In DNA, the CDR3 is TGTGCCAGCAGTGAAGGGGGGGGTTCCGAGCAGTACTTC. It encodes CASSEGGGSEQYF. Combining the CDR3 with reference TRBV2 and TRBJ2-7 gives the whole variable domain EPEVTQTPSHQVTQMGQEVILRCVPISNHLYFYWYRQILGQKVEFLVSFYNNEISEKSEIFDDQFSVERPDGSNFTLKIRSTKLEDSAMYFCASSEGGGSEQYFGPGTRLTVT.

The chain has TRBV7-9 and TRBJ2-3; TRBD1 aligns across 8 bases. This CDR3 has 17 amino acids. Trimming removed 5 bases from V and 4 bases from J; junction bases left unmatched: 14. Germline-derived CDR1 and CDR2 are SEHNR and FQNEAQ (reference sequence). The CDR3 region has the DNA TGTGCCAGCAGCGGCGATTACCCGGGACAGGAACCAGATACGCAGTATTTT. This codes for CASSGDYPGQEPDTQYF.

The chain employs TRBV9 and TRBJ2-2; D remains ambiguous. CDR1 SGDLS and CDR2 YYNGEE come from the germline V gene. The CDR3 consists of 14 residues. Trimming cost V 3 bases and J 1 base, with 7 bases left between them. CDR3 DNA sequence: TGTGCCAGCAGCGCAGTGGGGAACACCGGGGAGCTGTTTTTT. It encodes CASSAVGNTGELFF.

The gene calls are TRBV19 and TRBJ2-7; 7 bases agree with TRBD1. V was pared by 4 bases and J by 3 bases, with 12 bases of the junction left unmatched. This CDR3 region has 16 residues. Germline CDR1 is LNHDA and CDR2 is SQIVND (reference sequence). In DNA form, the CDR3 reads TGTGCCAGTAGTAAGGGGACAGAGGCCCCATACTACGAGCAGTACTTC. It translates to CASSKGTEAPYYEQYF.

The count of this clone is one. The rearrangement uses TRBV6-5 and TRBJ2-1; 10 bases align to TRBD2. The trim removed 4 bases at V and 4 bases at J, leaving 7 bases unmatched. The CDR3 spans 16 residues. Per germline, CDR1 MNHEY and CDR2 SVGAGI. CDR3 sequence (DNA): TGTGCCAGCAGTTCCCCTAGCGGGAGATTATACAATGAGCAGTTCTTC. Its translation: CASSSPSGRLYNEQFF.

This chain connects TRBV6-4 to TRBJ2-1, with TRBD2 matching 9 bases. This CDR3 contains 15 residues. CDR1 and CDR2 from the germline V gene are MRHNA and SNTAGT. V gave up 4 bases and J gave up 5 bases; unmatched junction bases: 6. CDR3 sequence (DNA): TGTGCCAGCAGTGCCCTGCGGGAGGGCAACAATGAGCAGTTCTTC. Its translation: CASSALREGNNEQFF.

The genes are TRBV30 and TRBJ1-3; D gene uncertain. Germline CDR1 is GTSNPN and CDR2 is SVGIG (reference sequence). There are 14 residues in the CDR3. Trimming pared 7 bases from V and 0 bases from J, leaving 13 bases between. The CDR3 is CASSLGVSGNTIYF. CDR3 DNA: TGTGCCTCCTCCCTCGGGGTCTCTGGAAACACCATATATTTT.

The genes are TRBV4-1 and TRBJ2-1, with D uncertain. The CDR3 spans 14 residues. With 0 bases removed from V and 6 bases from J, the gap between germline ends came to 9 bases. The germline gives CDR1 MGHRA, CDR2 YSYEKL. The CDR3, as DNA: TGCGCCAGCAGCCAAGAGGACCGAGGCAATGAGCAGTTCTTC. Protein sequence: CASSQEDRGNEQFF.

This rearrangement joins TRBV14 to TRBJ2-2, with 10 bases fitting TRBD2. The junction had 11 bases not matched to a gene; V was cut back by 4 bases and J by 6 bases. The germline V gene has CDR1 SGHDN and CDR2 FVKESK. CDR3 size: 17 residues. The CDR3 coding sequence is TGTGCCAGCAGCCTATTGGGTGCTAGCGGGAGCGCCGGGGAGCTGTTTTTT. It translates to CASSLLGASGSAGELFF.

The J gene is TRBJ1-3, the V gene TRBV6-5; D may be TRBD1 (5 bases). The germline V gene encodes CDR1 MNHEY and CDR2 SVGAGI. Trimming cost V 6 bases and J 0 bases, with 12 bases left between them. This CDR3 is built from 15 residues. The CDR3 DNA is TGTGCCAGCAGACAGACAGCGGTCTCTGGAAACACCATATATTTT. Its translation: CASRQTAVSGNTIYF.

The chain has TRBV5-1 and TRBJ2-5, with a weak D call TRBD1 (6 bases). V was pared by 0 bases and J by 1 base, with 7 bases between. The CDR3 has 14 residues. Germline V gene lookup returns CDR1 SGHRS and CDR2 YFSETQ. The CDR3 nucleotides are TGCGCCAGCAGCTTGGGCAGGGGCCAAGAGACCCAGTACTTC. The encoded protein is CASSLGRGQETQYF.

The V and J genes are TRBV20-1 and TRBJ1-2, with D tentatively TRBD1 (6 bases). The CDR3 is 11 amino acids. Per the germline V gene, CDR1 is DFQATT and CDR2 is SNEGSKA (reference sequence). The V and J ends lost 1 base and 6 bases respectively, with 6 bases between them. CDR3 nucleotide sequence: TGCAGTGCTAGAGCAGGGGATGGCTACACCTTC. Translation: CSARAGDGYTF.

This rearrangement joins TRBV29-1 to TRBJ2-1; TRBD2 might be the D (5 bases). The CDR3 spans 14 residues. V was cut by 5 bases and J by 0 bases, with 11 bases left in between. The germline gives CDR1 SQVTM, CDR2 ANQGSEA. The CDR3 region has the DNA TGCAGCGTTCGACTAAAAAGCTCCTACAATGAGCAGTTCTTC. Protein sequence: CSVRLKSSYNEQFF.